Presented here are 15 T cell receptor beta chains from one specimen sequenced in a study of blood T cell repertoires in COVID-19. The assay was immunoSEQ multiplex PCR, and TCRdb's table has in-frame clones only and misses some. The data show 200,000 to 250,000 clones, with over 75% seen just once and about 4% held by the top ten. The specimen was PBMCs or T cells enriched from blood (not recorded which). The receptors originated from a man aged 25 to 40 with acute COVID-19.

V usage is TRBV10-3 and J usage is TRBJ2-3; 8 bases match TRBD2. Germline loops: CDR1 ENHRY, CDR2 SYGVKD. V gave up 7 bases and J gave up 1 base; unmatched junction bases: 4. This CDR3 comprises 14 residues. The CDR3 protein is CAIKAGGRTDTQYF. CDR3 nucleotides: TGTGCCATCAAGGCGGGGGGTCGCACAGATACGCAGTATTTT.

CDR3 protein: CASSLGGRLNSPLHF. The CDR3 nucleotides read TGTGCCAGCAGCTTAGGAGGCAGACTAAATTCACCCCTCCACTTT. The rearrangement links TRBV13 to TRBJ1-6; no clear D gene. Deletions cut 0 bases from V and 7 bases from J, with 10 bases between. There are 15 residues in the CDR3. The germline V gene encodes CDR1 PRHDT and CDR2 FYEKMQ (reference sequence).

The rearrangement links TRBV27 to TRBJ1-4; TRBD1 agrees at 9 bases. Germline CDR1 MNHEY, CDR2 SMNVEV (reference sequence). The J segment lost 4 bases and the V segment lost 5 bases, leaving 14 bases of the junction unmatched. This CDR3 comprises 18 residues. The CDR3 region has the DNA TGTGCCAGCAGTCCCAAGGGGTGGGACAGGGTAGTTAATGAAAAACTGTTTTTT. It is translated as CASSPKGWDRVVNEKLFF.

The chain couples TRBV12-3 or TRBV12-4 to TRBJ1-1, with 8 positions matching TRBD1. J lost 10 bases, V lost 4 bases, and 5 bases had no gene match. The CDR3 length is 12 residues. The CDR3 here is CASSYDRGGAFF. The CDR3 DNA follows: TGTGCCAGCAGTTATGACAGGGGTGGAGCTTTCTTT.

The chain combines TRBV5-6 with TRBJ2-2; 9 nucleotides match TRBD2. The trim removed 4 bases at V and 6 bases at J, leaving 16 bases unmatched. This CDR3 has 18 amino acids. Per germline, CDR1 SGHDT and CDR2 YYEEEE. DNA for the CDR3: TGTGCCAGCAGCCCCCTAGGAATAGTAGCGGGGGACGCCGGGGAGCTGTTTTTT. Amino acids: CASSPLGIVAGDAGELFF.

The V call is TRBV6-5, the J call TRBJ1-2; the match to TRBD1 covers 9 bases. The CDR3 has 15 amino acids. V shed 2 bases, J shed 3 bases, and the junction held 4 bases outside the gene matches. Germline V gene sequence: CDR1 MNHEY, CDR2 SVGAGI. The CDR3 nucleotides read TGTGCCAGCAGTTACCGGGACAGGGCGTACTATGGCTACACCTTC. As protein: CASSYRDRAYYGYTF.

This chain links TRBV2 with TRBJ1-2; D remains unclear. This CDR3 is 14 amino acids long. Germline V lookup: CDR1 SNHLY, CDR2 FYNNEI. V shed 4 bases and J shed 0 bases, with 9 bases lying between them. The CDR3 DNA follows: TGTGCCAGCAGTGCCGGGTCTCCTAACTATGGCTACACCTTC. Protein: CASSAGSPNYGYTF.

The V call is TRBV9, the J call TRBJ2-3; 7 positions agree with TRBD1. V gave up 4 bases and J gave up 2 bases; unmatched junction bases: 7. This CDR3 contains 15 residues. Germline V CDR1 and CDR2: SGDLS, YYNGEE. The CDR3 protein is CASSPRQGTTDTQYF. The CDR3 coding sequence is TGTGCCAGCAGCCCCCGACAGGGAACCACAGATACGCAGTATTTT.

CDR3 in DNA: TGTGCCTGGAGTGCCGGACAGTCTAATGAAAAACTGTTTTTT. This sequence encodes CAWSAGQSNEKLFF. The chain has TRBV30 and TRBJ1-4; D perhaps matches TRBD1 (6 bases). The CDR3 has 14 amino acids. The V and J ends lost 1 base and 3 bases respectively, with 9 bases between them. The germline V gene encodes CDR1 GTSNPN and CDR2 SVGIG (reference sequence).

This clone occurred a few times. V is TRBV5-1 and J is TRBJ1-1; TRBD1 agrees at 9 bases. With V trimmed by 0 bases and J by 6 bases, 6 bases remained unmatched. The CDR3 extends over 15 amino acids. The germline V gene has CDR1 SGHRS and CDR2 YFSETQ. The CDR3 loop reads CASSLVGDRAAEAFF. In DNA, the CDR3 is TGCGCCAGCAGCTTGGTAGGGGACAGGGCGGCTGAAGCTTTCTTT.

The rearrangement links TRBV15 to TRBJ2-1, with D maybe TRBD1 (6 bases). CDR3 length: 17 amino acids. Germline V gene sequence: CDR1 LNHNV, CDR2 YYDKDF (reference sequence). The V and J ends lost 0 bases and 4 bases respectively, with 16 bases between them. The CDR3, as DNA: TGTGCCACCAGCAGAGATAGGGGGACACCCAATTACAATGAGCAGTTCTTC. Translation: CATSRDRGTPNYNEQFF.

V gene TRBV12-3 or TRBV12-4 combines with J gene TRBJ2-5; no firm D call. Trimming stripped 2 bases from V and 5 bases from J, with 6 bases between. This CDR3 region has 12 residues. This CDR3 is CASSLFGETQYF. DNA of the CDR3: TGTGCCAGCAGTTTATTCGGGGAGACCCAGTACTTC.

The genes are TRBV11-2 and TRBJ1-2, with D perhaps matching TRBD1 (5 bases). CDR3 length: 17 amino acids. V was pared by 4 bases and J by 3 bases, with 21 bases between. The germline V gene has CDR1 SGHAT and CDR2 FQNNGV. The CDR3 DNA sequence: TGTGCCAGCAGCTCCCAGGGAGGGGTTCAGGGCTACTATGGCTACACCTTC. Encoded protein: CASSSQGGVQGYYGYTF.

The chain uses TRBV11-2 and TRBJ2-3; 12 nucleotides align to TRBD2. The CDR3 extends over 18 amino acids. Looked up from germline, CDR1 is SGHAT and CDR2 is FQNNGV. After removal of 5 bases from V and 1 base from J, the junction contained 10 bases not matched to a gene. CDR3 DNA: TGTGCCAGCAGCATGGGGCTAGCGGGGGGGCCAGGCACAGATACGCAGTATTTT. It is translated as CASSMGLAGGPGTDTQYF.

The rearrangement joins TRBV2 to TRBJ2-3; 8 bases agree with TRBD2. This CDR3 is built from 16 residues. With 5 bases clipped from V and 2 bases from J, the junction kept 9 bases outside the gene matches. Germline CDR1 is SNHLY and CDR2 is FYNNEI. The CDR3 here is CASSPFGGGPTDTQYF. The CDR3 coding sequence is TGTGCCAGCAGTCCCTTCGGGGGGGGGCCCACAGATACGCAGTATTTT.